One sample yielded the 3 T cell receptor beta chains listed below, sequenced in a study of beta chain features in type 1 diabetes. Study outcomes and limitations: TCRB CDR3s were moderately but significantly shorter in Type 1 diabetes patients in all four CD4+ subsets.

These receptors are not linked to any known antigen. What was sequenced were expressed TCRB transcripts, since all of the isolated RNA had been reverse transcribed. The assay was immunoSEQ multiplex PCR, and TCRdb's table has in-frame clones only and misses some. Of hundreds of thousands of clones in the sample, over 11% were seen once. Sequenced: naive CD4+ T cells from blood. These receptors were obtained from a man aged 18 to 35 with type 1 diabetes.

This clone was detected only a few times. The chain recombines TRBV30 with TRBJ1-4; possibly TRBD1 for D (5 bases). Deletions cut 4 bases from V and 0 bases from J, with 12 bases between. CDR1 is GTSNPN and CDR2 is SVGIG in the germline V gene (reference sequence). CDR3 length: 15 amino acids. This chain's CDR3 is CAWTRQTATNEKLFF. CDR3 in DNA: TGTGCCTGGACCAGGCAGACAGCAACTAATGAAAAACTGTTTTTT.

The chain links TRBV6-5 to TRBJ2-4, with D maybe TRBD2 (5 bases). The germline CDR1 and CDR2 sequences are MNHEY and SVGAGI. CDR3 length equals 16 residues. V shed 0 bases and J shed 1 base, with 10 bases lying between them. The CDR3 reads CASSYSPSRAKNIQYF. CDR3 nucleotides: TGTGCCAGCAGTTACTCGCCTAGCAGGGCCAAAAACATTCAGTACTTC.

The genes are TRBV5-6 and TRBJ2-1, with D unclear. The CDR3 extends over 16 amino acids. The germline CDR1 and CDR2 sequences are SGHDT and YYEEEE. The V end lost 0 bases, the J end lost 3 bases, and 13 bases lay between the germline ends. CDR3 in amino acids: CASSLARSRYYNEQFF. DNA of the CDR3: TGTGCCAGCAGCTTGGCCAGGTCCCGGTACTACAATGAGCAGTTCTTC.